The clone carrying this TCR beta chain came up once. The source of the sample is a study of blood T cell repertoires in COVID-19. At the level of the study: Some COVID-19 samples were acute and others convalescent; all came from the United States, Italy and Spain. Sample material is recorded as cDNA or gDNA derived from T cells, B-cell-depleted T cells, or PBMCs.

Clones were sequenced by immunoSEQ multiplex PCR, and TCRdb holds only the in-frame ones, with some missing. The table lists a few hundred thousand clones, roughly 81% of them singletons, with around 0.97% in the top ten. The CDR3 loop spans 14 amino acids. Per germline, CDR1 SEHNR and CDR2 FQNEAQ (reference sequence). With 6 bases clipped from V and 4 bases from J, the junction kept 6 bases outside the gene matches. Sequenced material: peripheral blood. The sequence derives from a man in his forties with acute or convalescent COVID-19. The V and J genes are TRBV7-9 and TRBJ2-5, with 9 bases aligning to TRBD1. This chain's CDR3 is CASSPGTGRETQYF. As DNA, the CDR3 is TGTGCCAGCAGTCCCGGGACAGGGAGAGAGACCCAGTACTTC.